A single sample is the source of the 14 T cell receptor beta chains below, sequenced in a study of T cell repertoires in cytomegalovirus infection. Via MiXCR, TCRdb re-called the reads, giving one row per CDR3 protein. The sample consists of approximately 1,000,000 distinct CDR3 sequences, 25% to 40% of them appearing once. These TCRs' antigens remain unknown. The source material was cultured CD8+ T cells from PBMCs, sampled from culture after CMV antigen stimulation. These receptors came from a human donor in good health (CMV status not recorded). Some clones in this sample may be carry-over from other donors' samples.

The chain has TRBV27 and TRBJ2-5; D might be TRBD1 (5 bases). Germline loops: CDR1 MNHEY, CDR2 SMNVEV (reference sequence). The ends were cut back, 0 bases at V and 5 bases at J, with 28 bases in the middle. The CDR3 length is 20 residues. The CDR3 here is CASSLSTPGYRLARFETQYF. As DNA, the CDR3 is TGTGCCAGCAGTTTATCGACACCCGGATACAGGCTCGCGAGATTCGAGACCCAGTACTTC.

This clonotype has just a few counts. The chain links TRBV5-4 to TRBJ2-3; 7 nucleotides match TRBD1. Germline CDR1 reads SGHNT; CDR2 reads YYREEE (reference sequence). The V segment lost 0 bases and the J segment 0 bases; nucleotides outside the gene matches: 7. The CDR3 is made up of 17 amino acids. CDR3 region: CASSLALRQGSTDTQYF. The CDR3 DNA follows: TGTGCCAGCAGCTTGGCCTTGAGACAGGGTAGCACAGATACGCAGTATTTT.

The V gene is TRBV19, the J gene TRBJ2-1, with 7 bases identical to TRBD1. Looked up from germline, CDR1 is LNHDA and CDR2 is SQIVND (reference sequence). The CDR3 spans 14 residues. The V and J ends lost 4 bases and 8 bases, in that order; junction bases with no gene match: 8. The CDR3 loop reads CASSKRQGTDEQFF. In DNA form, the CDR3 reads TGTGCCAGTAGTAAACGACAGGGTACGGATGAGCAGTTCTTC.

This clonotype showed up many times. V is TRBV7-8 and J is TRBJ1-1, with D hard to call. V lost 1 base and J 1 base, leaving 10 bases between the germline ends. CDR1 and CDR2 (germline): SGHVS, FQNEAQ. The CDR3 has 15 amino acids. CDR3 sequence: CASSLERRPNTEAFF. Written as DNA, the CDR3 is TGTGCCAGCAGCTTAGAAAGGCGGCCGAACACTGAAGCTTTCTTT.

In this sample, this clonotype turned up a few times. CDR3 protein: CASSPLSNTQYF. The CDR3 coding sequence is TGTGCCAGCAGTCCCTTGTCGAATACGCAGTATTTT. The chain carries TRBV6-2 or TRBV6-3 and TRBJ2-3; D is unresolved. The germline V gene has CDR1 MNHEY and CDR2 SVGEGT. Trimming stripped 5 bases from V and 7 bases from J, with 10 bases between. The CDR3 spans 12 residues.

This clonotype was counted between two and nine times. The rearrangement joins TRBV10-3 to TRBJ2-7, with a weak D call TRBD1 (5 bases). CDR1 and CDR2 (germline): ENHRY, SYGVKD. Between the trimmed V and J ends, which lost 6 bases and 2 bases, there was a span of 8 bases. The CDR3 spans 12 residues. CDR3 DNA: TGTGCCATCAGGCAGGGCACCTACGAGCAGTACTTC. As protein: CAIRQGTYEQYF.

V usage is TRBV6-1 and J usage is TRBJ2-5, with 9 bases aligning to TRBD1. The CDR3 extends over 15 amino acids. V lost 7 bases, J lost 3 bases, and 9 bases stayed unmatched. Germline CDR1 is MNHNS and CDR2 is SASEGT. CDR3 sequence: CASNRQGDDKETQYF. The CDR3 DNA sequence: TGTGCCAGCAATCGACAGGGGGACGACAAAGAGACCCAGTACTTC.

The chain links TRBV20-1 to TRBJ1-5; D perhaps matches TRBD1 (6 bases). The ends were cut back, 6 bases at V and 2 bases at J, with 14 bases in the middle. CDR1 and CDR2 (germline): DFQATT, SNEGSKA (reference sequence). There are 14 residues in the CDR3. The CDR3: CSARDRIRNQPQHF. In nucleotides, the CDR3 is TGCAGTGCCCGAGACAGGATTCGCAATCAGCCCCAGCATTTT.

This clonotype was picked up many times. The J gene is TRBJ2-1, the V gene TRBV6-1, with 7 bases that match TRBD1. J lost 1 base, V lost 9 bases, and 9 bases had no gene match. Germline values: CDR1 MNHNS, CDR2 SASEGT. This CDR3 spans 15 amino acids. For the CDR3, the DNA is TGTGCCAGTCGGTCCGGGACAGCATCCTACAATGAGCAGTTCTTC. This encodes CASRSGTASYNEQFF.

This clonotype was seen a handful of times. The chain links TRBV7-9 to TRBJ1-3, with D unresolved. This CDR3 spans 14 amino acids. With 0 bases removed from V and 3 bases from J, the gap between germline ends came to 6 bases. Germline loops: CDR1 SEHNR, CDR2 FQNEAQ (reference sequence). This CDR3 is CASSLATYGNTIYF. The CDR3 DNA follows: TGTGCCAGCAGCTTAGCTACTTATGGAAACACCATATATTTT.

This clonotype was counted at least ten times. The chain has TRBV7-8 and TRBJ1-1, with no clear D. The CDR3 runs to 13 residues. Germline CDR1 and CDR2: SGHVS and FQNEAQ. V lost 3 bases and J lost 6, with 11 bases in between. CDR3 nucleotides: TGTGCCAGCAGCTTCGGACCTATCTCTGAAGCTTTCTTT. Translation gives CASSFGPISEAFF.

This sequence joins TRBV7-4 and TRBJ1-2; no reliable D call. The V gene lost 5 bases and the J gene lost 9 bases, with 13 bases spanning the gap. The CDR3 extends over 12 amino acids. Germline CDR1 reads SGHVT; CDR2 reads SQSDAQ. The CDR3 coding sequence is TGTGCCAGCAGCACATACGCTTATAGCTACACCTTC. Translation: CASSTYAYSYTF.

This chain joins TRBV6-2 or TRBV6-3 and TRBJ1-2; weak D call: TRBD1 (5 bases). With 1 base removed from V and 0 bases from J, the gap between germline ends came to 9 bases. This CDR3 contains 15 residues. The germline CDR1 and CDR2 sequences are MNHEY and SVGEGT. For the CDR3, the DNA is TGTGCCAGCAGTTACTTGGAGGGGCCTAACTATGGCTACACCTTC. Translating gives CASSYLEGPNYGYTF.

In its sample, this clonotype was seen many times. This CDR3 reads CASSLPGNEAFF. Written as DNA, the CDR3 is TGTGCCAGCAGCTTACCAGGGAATGAAGCTTTCTTT. The rearrangement uses TRBV7-2 and TRBJ1-1, with D tentatively TRBD1 (5 bases). The CDR3 is 12 residues long. The V gene lost 2 bases and the J gene lost 7 bases, with 8 bases spanning the gap. Germline V CDR1 and CDR2: SGHTA, FQGNSA.